The 22 T cell receptor beta chains given below trace back to one sample, sequenced in a study of T cell clones after liver transplantation. Here immunoSEQ multiplex PCR was the method, and the copy in TCRdb shows in-frame clones only, minus some. Among about 9,800 clones listed, roughly 72% were seen once. Sequenced here: CD8+ T cells from blood, sampled at the approximately 16-month timepoint. These receptors were collected from a human patient who received a liver transplant. The graft donor may account for some of the T cells.

A single count supports this clone. This chain joins TRBV19 and TRBJ1-4, with D tentatively TRBD1 (5 bases). This CDR3 is built from 15 residues. Looked up from germline, CDR1 is LNHDA and CDR2 is SQIVND (reference sequence). V gave up 3 bases and J gave up 5 bases, with 13 bases separating them. The CDR3 nucleotides read TGTGCCAGTAGTATGAGGGCAGGGCCCAATGAAAAACTGTTTTTT. Translating it yields CASSMRAGPNEKLFF.

The J gene is TRBJ1-2, the V gene TRBV10-3, with a tentative D call TRBD1 (6 bases). Germline-derived CDR1 and CDR2 are ENHRY and SYGVKD. Trimming shortened V by 0 bases and J by 4 bases, and 12 bases separated the two germline ends. The CDR3 is 15 amino acids. The CDR3 region is CAISESAGEGYGYTF. The CDR3 bases are TGTGCCATCAGTGAGTCGGCAGGGGAGGGCTATGGCTACACCTTC.

The V call is TRBV19, the J call TRBJ2-7, with D tentatively TRBD2 (6 bases). CDR3 length: 14 residues. The V end was cut by 9 bases, the J end by 1 base, with 16 bases between. Per germline, CDR1 LNHDA and CDR2 SQIVND (reference sequence). This chain's CDR3 is CASGGDSSSYEQYF. CDR3 sequence (DNA): TGTGCCAGCGGAGGGGACTCATCGTCCTACGAGCAGTACTTC.

Of note for this clone: Other DNA variants within this sample encode the same CDR3. The V and J genes are TRBV7-9 and TRBJ1-5, with D unresolved. CDR3 length: 15 amino acids. The V gene's germline CDR1 is SEHNR and CDR2 FQNEAQ (reference sequence). V lost 2 bases and J lost 0, with 8 bases in between. The CDR3 coding sequence is TGTGCCAGCAGCTTATCGGGCAATAGCAATCAGCCCCAGCATTTT. Protein sequence: CASSLSGNSNQPQHF.

This sequence joins TRBV5-6 and TRBJ2-7; D might be TRBD2 (6 bases). Trimming removed 3 bases at V and 0 bases at J, with 16 bases between. This CDR3 region has 16 residues. Germline V gives CDR1 SGHDT, CDR2 YYEEEE. CDR3 sequence: CASSWSRRGSSYEQYV. The CDR3 DNA is TGTGCCAGCAGCTGGTCGCGGAGGGGTAGCTCCTACGAGCAGTACGTC.

The chain has TRBV5-4 and TRBJ2-7; 9 nucleotides match TRBD2. Trimming cost V 0 bases and J 6 bases; bases outside gene matches: 4. The CDR3 extends over 14 amino acids. Looked up from germline, CDR1 is SGHNT and CDR2 is YYREEE (reference sequence). This chain's CDR3 is CASSLEAGGSEQYV. CDR3 bases: TGTGCCAGCAGCTTGGAGGCGGGAGGGAGCGAGCAGTACGTC.

This chain uses TRBV29-1 with TRBJ1-5, with 7 bases that match TRBD1. Germline loops: CDR1 SQVTM, CDR2 ANQGSEA. The CDR3 contains 14 residues. Trimming cost V 5 bases and J 0 bases; bases outside gene matches: 4. In DNA form, the CDR3 reads TGCAGCGTTATGACAGGGAATAGCAATCAGCCCCAGCATTTT. This codes for CSVMTGNSNQPQHF.

The chain combines TRBV28 with TRBJ2-5, with TRBD2 matching 13 bases. Germline lookup yields CDR1 MDHEN and CDR2 SYDVKM. This CDR3 spans 16 amino acids. The V and J ends lost 2 bases and 5 bases, in that order; junction bases with no gene match: 5. The CDR3 nucleotides read TGTGCCAGCAGTTTAGAGACTAGCGGGAGGTCGGAGACCCAGTACTTC. As protein: CASSLETSGRSETQYF.

V gene TRBV7-9 combines with J gene TRBJ2-2; 7 bases are a match to TRBD1. The junction had 6 bases not matched to a gene; V was cut back by 5 bases and J by 3 bases. The CDR3 runs to 15 residues. Germline V gene lookup returns CDR1 SEHNR and CDR2 FQNEAQ (reference sequence). CDR3 protein: CASSPPGQYTGELFF. The CDR3 nucleotides read TGTGCCAGCAGCCCTCCGGGACAGTACACCGGGGAGCTGTTTTTT.

The table lists this clone with a few counts. The rearrangement joins TRBV5-4 to TRBJ2-1, with 11 bases lining up with TRBD2. The V gene's germline CDR1 is SGHNT and CDR2 YYREEE (reference sequence). This CDR3 is 17 amino acids long. Trimming removed 4 bases from V and 7 bases from J; junction bases left unmatched: 13. CDR3 nucleotide sequence: TGTGCCAGCAGCCCGCAGTCATCGGGACTAGCGGCTAATGAGCAGTTCTTC. It translates to CASSPQSSGLAANEQFF. The variable domain in full, completed from reference TRBV5-4 and TRBJ2-1, reads ETGVTQSPTHLIKTRGQQVTLRCSSQSGHNTVSWYQQALGQGPQFIFQYYREEENGRGNFPPRFSGLQFPNYSSELNVNALELDDSALYLCASSPQSSGLAANEQFFGPGTRLTVL.

The chain recombines TRBV28 with TRBJ2-5, with no clear D. Germline loops: CDR1 MDHEN, CDR2 SYDVKM. Trimming stripped 3 bases from V and 5 bases from J, with 7 bases between. The length of the CDR3 is 12 residues. The DNA of the CDR3 is TGTGCCAGCAGTTTCCGTTTGGAGACCCAGTACTTC. Residues: CASSFRLETQYF.

The rearrangement links TRBV20-1 to TRBJ2-1, with unresolved D. Germline V gene lookup returns CDR1 DFQATT and CDR2 SNEGSKA (reference sequence). The CDR3 covers 9 residues. CDR3: CSAYNEQFF. The CDR3 bases are TGCAGCGCGTACAATGAGCAGTTCTTC.

V usage is TRBV6-1 and J usage is TRBJ2-7, with D perhaps TRBD1 or TRBD2 (5 bases each). The V end lost 0 bases, the J end lost 0 bases, and 9 bases lay between the germline ends. The CDR3 spans 15 residues. The germline CDR1 and CDR2 sequences are MNHNS and SASEGT. CDR3 DNA: TGTGCCAGCAGTGAAGCTGCAGGGAGCTCCTACGAGCAGTACTTC. Its translation: CASSEAAGSSYEQYF.

This clone is judged medium-sized (0.01 to 0.1%). The chain joins TRBV5-6 to TRBJ2-7; 12 bases map to TRBD2. The V and J ends lost 3 bases and 1 base, in that order; junction bases with no gene match: 11. The CDR3 is made up of 18 amino acids. Germline loops: CDR1 SGHDT, CDR2 YYEEEE. The DNA for the CDR3 is TGTGCCAGCAGCTACGTTCTAGCGGGAGGGCCGATATCCTACGAGCAGTACGTC. Its protein is CASSYVLAGGPISYEQYV.

This clone qualifies as medium-sized. The chain recombines TRBV5-6 with TRBJ2-7; D may be TRBD1 (5 bases). From germline, CDR1 is SGHDT and CDR2 YYEEEE. The germline V and J ends were trimmed by 2 bases and 7 bases, with 13 bases remaining between them. The CDR3 consists of 13 residues. CDR3 sequence reads: CASSFGAAYEQYF. The CDR3 nucleotides read TGTGCCAGCAGCTTTGGGGCCGCTTATGAGCAGTACTTC. Complete variable domain (other parts from reference TRBV5-6 and TRBJ2-7): DAGVTQSPTHLIKTRGQQVTLRCSPKSGHDTVSWYQQALGQGPQFIFQYYEEEERQRGNFPDRFSGHQFPNYSSELNVNALLLGDSALYLCASSFGAAYEQYFGPGTRLTVT.

The rearrangement links TRBV5-1 to TRBJ2-7; TRBD2 matches 9 bases. The ends lost 4 bases at V and 5 bases at J; junction bases unmatched: 10. The germline V gene has CDR1 SGHRS and CDR2 YFSETQ. The CDR3 covers 15 residues. This CDR3 reads CASSRGNSGSDEQYV. The CDR3 nucleotides read TGCGCCAGCAGCCGGGGGAATAGCGGGAGCGACGAGCAGTACGTC.

DNA for the CDR3: TGTGCCAGCAGTTACTGGGCGGGGGGCCAAGAGACCCAGTACTTC. As protein: CASSYWAGGQETQYF. V and J are TRBV6-6 and TRBJ2-5, with 8 bases matching TRBD2. The CDR3 totals 15 residues. After removal of 1 base from V and 1 base from J, the junction contained 2 bases not matched to a gene. Germline V lookup: CDR1 MNHNY, CDR2 SVGAGI (reference sequence).

V and J are TRBV27 and TRBJ2-7; D is perhaps TRBD1 (5 bases). The CDR3 sequence is 12 residues long. Trimming took 5 bases from V and 2 from J, leaving 7 bases between them. CDR1 and CDR2 (germline): MNHEY, SMNVEV (reference sequence). The CDR3 bases are TGTGCCAGCAGTGTGGGGCCCTACGAGCAGTACTTC. Protein: CASSVGPYEQYF.

This clone has a handful of counts. The gene calls are TRBV5-1 and TRBJ2-7, with TRBD1 matching 9 bases. The CDR3 length is 18 residues. Per the germline V gene, CDR1 is SGHRS and CDR2 is YFSETQ. V was pared by 3 bases and J by 6 bases, with 19 bases of the junction left unmatched. The CDR3 DNA is TGCGCCAGCAGCTACAATAAGAGGGGGGACAGGGTTCTTGGCGAGCAGTACTTC. This translates into CASSYNKRGDRVLGEQYF.

This chain uses TRBV4-1 with TRBJ2-3; possibly TRBD1 or TRBD2 for D (5 bases each). The length of the CDR3 is 15 residues. Germline loops: CDR1 MGHRA, CDR2 YSYEKL. V lost 1 base and J 0 bases, leaving 8 bases between the germline ends. CDR3 DNA sequence: TGCGCCAGCAGCCAAGCCGGGACCAGCACAGATACGCAGTATTTT. It translates to CASSQAGTSTDTQYF.

This chain uses TRBV5-1 with TRBJ1-4; 8 bases align to TRBD1. The V segment lost 5 bases and the J segment 8 bases; nucleotides outside the gene matches: 11. This CDR3 is built from 15 residues. Germline V gene data show CDR1 as SGHRS and CDR2 as YFSETQ. CDR3 nucleotides: TGCGCCAGCAGTTACGGGGACAGGACCCCCGAAAAACTGTTTTTT. Residues: CASSYGDRTPEKLFF.

This clone occurred once. The chain combines TRBV6-1 with TRBJ2-5; 8 nucleotides line up with TRBD2. The CDR3 is 17 amino acids. Germline CDR1 is MNHNS and CDR2 is SASEGT. Losses at the gene ends were 3 bases for V and 5 bases for J; bases not matched to a gene: 14. The CDR3 sequence is CASSDLLLPGGLETQYF. CDR3 nucleotide sequence: TGTGCCAGCAGTGATCTCCTTTTACCGGGGGGGCTGGAGACCCAGTACTTC.